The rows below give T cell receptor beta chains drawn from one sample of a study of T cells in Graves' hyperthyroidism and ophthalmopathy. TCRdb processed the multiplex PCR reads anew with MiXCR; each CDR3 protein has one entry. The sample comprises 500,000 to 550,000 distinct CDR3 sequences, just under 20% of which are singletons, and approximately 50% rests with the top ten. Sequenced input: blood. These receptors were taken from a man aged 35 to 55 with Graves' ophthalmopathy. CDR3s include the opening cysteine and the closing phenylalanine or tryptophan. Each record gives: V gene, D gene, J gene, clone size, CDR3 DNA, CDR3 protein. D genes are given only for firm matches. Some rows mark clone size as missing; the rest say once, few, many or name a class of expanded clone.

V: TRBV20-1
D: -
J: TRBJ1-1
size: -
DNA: TGCAGTGCGCCTTCTTCGGGGACTGAAGCTTTCTTT
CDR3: CSAPSSGTEAFF

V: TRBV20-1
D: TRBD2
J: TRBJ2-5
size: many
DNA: TGCAGTGCTCCTAGGTGGCTAGCGGGAGGTGAGACCCAGTACTTC
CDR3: CSAPRWLAGGETQYF

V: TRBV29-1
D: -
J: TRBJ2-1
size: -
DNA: TGCAGCGTTGAAGGTCTCGGGATAGAGCAGTTCTTC
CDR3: CSVEGLGIEQFF

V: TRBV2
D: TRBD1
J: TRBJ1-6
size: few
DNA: TGTGCCAACCGGGACAGGGGAGATTCACCCCTCCACTTT
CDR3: CANRDRGDSPLHF

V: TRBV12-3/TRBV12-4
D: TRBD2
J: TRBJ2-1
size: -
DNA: TGTGCCAGCAGCCGAGCGGGGGGGCTGAATGAGCAGTTCTTC
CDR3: CASSRAGGLNEQFF

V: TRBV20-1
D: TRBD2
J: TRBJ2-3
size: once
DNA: TGCAGTGCTAGAGATAGGGGACTAACCACAGATACGCAGTATTTT
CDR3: CSARDRGLTTDTQYF

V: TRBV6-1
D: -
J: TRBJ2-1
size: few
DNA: TGTGCCAGCAGACACTACAGGGTATCGGGCAATGAGCAGTTCTTC
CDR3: CASRHYRVSGNEQFF

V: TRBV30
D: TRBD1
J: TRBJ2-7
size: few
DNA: TGTGCCTGGAGCCGAACTCCAGGGGGAGCCTACGAGCAGTACTTC
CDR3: CAWSRTPGGAYEQYF

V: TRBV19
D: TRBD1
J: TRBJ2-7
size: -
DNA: TGTGCCAGTAGGGCCCGGGACAGCCTTTCCTACGAGCAGTACTTC
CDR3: CASRARDSLSYEQYF

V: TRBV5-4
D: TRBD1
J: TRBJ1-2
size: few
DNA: TGTGCCAGCCACCGGGACAGAATAGATGGCTACACCTTC
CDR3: CASHRDRIDGYTF

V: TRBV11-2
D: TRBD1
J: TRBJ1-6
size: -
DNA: TGTGCCAGCAGCTTGAACAGGGGAGATTCACCCCTCCACTTT
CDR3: CASSLNRGDSPLHF

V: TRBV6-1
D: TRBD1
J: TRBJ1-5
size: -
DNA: TGTGCCAGCAGTAAACTGCAACCCGGGACAGGGGGCAATCAGCCCCAGCATTTT
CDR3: CASSKLQPGTGGNQPQHF

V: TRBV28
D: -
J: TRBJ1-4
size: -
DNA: TGTGCCAGCAGCACCTCCGGGTATGAAAAACTGTTTTTT
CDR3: CASSTSGYEKLFF

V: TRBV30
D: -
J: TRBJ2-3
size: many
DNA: TGTGCCTGGACCGACGGATTGACCTACACAGATACGCAGTATTTT
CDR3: CAWTDGLTYTDTQYF

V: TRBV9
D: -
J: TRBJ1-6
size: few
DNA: TGTGCCAGCAGTCTACAGGCGGACTATAATTCACCCCTCCACTTT
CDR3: CASSLQADYNSPLHF

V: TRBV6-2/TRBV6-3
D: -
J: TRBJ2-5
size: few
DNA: TGTGCCAGCAAATTAACCTCTCAAGAGACCCAGTACTTC
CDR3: CASKLTSQETQYF

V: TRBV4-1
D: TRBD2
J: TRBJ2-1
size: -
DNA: TGCGCCAGCAGCCAAGGTGGACTAGGTGGGAATGAGCAGTTCTTC
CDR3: CASSQGGLGGNEQFF

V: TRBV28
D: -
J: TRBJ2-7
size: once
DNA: TGTGCCAGCAGTTTATATGGGATACGCTACGAGCAGTACTTC
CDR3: CASSLYGIRYEQYF

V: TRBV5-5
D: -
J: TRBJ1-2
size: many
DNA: TGTGCCAGCAGCTCTAATACTGGCAGTAACTATGGCTACACCTTC
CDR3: CASSSNTGSNYGYTF

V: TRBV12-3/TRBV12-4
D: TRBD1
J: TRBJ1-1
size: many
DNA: TGTGCCAGCAGTCCTAGGGGACAGCGGAACACTGAAGCTTTCTTT
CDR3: CASSPRGQRNTEAFF

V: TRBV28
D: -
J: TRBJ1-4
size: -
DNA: TGTGCCAGCGACCGAGGGGATGGTGAAAAACTGTTTTTT
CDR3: CASDRGDGEKLFF

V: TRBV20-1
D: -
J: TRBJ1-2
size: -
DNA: TGCAGTGCTAGCCTGGGGGGGATTCAGGATGGCTACACCTTC
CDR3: CSASLGGIQDGYTF

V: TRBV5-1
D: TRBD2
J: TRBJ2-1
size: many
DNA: TGCGCCAGCAGAACGACCGCGGGGGGGCTCTACAATGAGCAGTTCTTC
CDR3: CASRTTAGGLYNEQFF

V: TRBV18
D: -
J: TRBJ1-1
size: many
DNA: TGTGCCAGCTCGCTACAGAATCAGGACACTGAAGCTTTCTTT
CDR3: CASSLQNQDTEAFF

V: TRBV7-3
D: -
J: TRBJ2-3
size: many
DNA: TGTGCCAGCAGCTTAGGTGGGCCGGCGGATACGCAGTATTTT
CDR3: CASSLGGPADTQYF

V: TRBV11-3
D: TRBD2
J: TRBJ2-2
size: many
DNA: TGTGCCAGCAGCTTAGTACTAGCGGGGCACACCGGGGAGCTGTTTTTT
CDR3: CASSLVLAGHTGELFF

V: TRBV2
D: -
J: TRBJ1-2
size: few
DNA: TGTGCCAGCAGTACAAACGCCCTGGACAGCTTAAACTATGGCTACACCTTC
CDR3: CASSTNALDSLNYGYTF

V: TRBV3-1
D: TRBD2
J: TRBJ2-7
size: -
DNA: TGTGCCAGCAGTCTACTAGCGGGGAACACCTACGAGCAGTACTTC
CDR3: CASSLLAGNTYEQYF

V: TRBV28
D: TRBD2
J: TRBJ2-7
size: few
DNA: TGTGCCAGCAGTTTAGGCGGACTAGCCGGGGACGAGCAGTACTTC
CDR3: CASSLGGLAGDEQYF

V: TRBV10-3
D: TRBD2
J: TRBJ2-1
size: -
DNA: TGTGCCATCAGTGGGGGTACTAGCGGGAGGTCCCGACTTGACAATGAGCAGTTCTTC
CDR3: CAISGGTSGRSRLDNEQFF

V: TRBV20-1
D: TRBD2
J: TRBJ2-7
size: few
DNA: TGCAGTGCTAGAGCCGGGACTAGCGGGTGGGGTTCCTACGAGCAGTACTTC
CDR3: CSARAGTSGWGSYEQYF